Listed here are 10 T cell receptor beta chains from one sample, sequenced in a study of T cells after yellow fever vaccination. TCRdb ran MiXCR on the 5' RACE reads and lists one entry per CDR3 protein. The repertoire holds some 500,000 distinct CDR3 sequences, with approximately 15% as singletons. The material was PBMCs, obtained on the day of the yellow fever booster vaccination. These receptors originate from a man between 25 and 39 years old who received the YFV17D yellow fever vaccine.

Ten or more counts support this clonotype. The V call is TRBV20-1, the J call TRBJ1-5; 8 bases align to TRBD1. This CDR3 is built from 14 residues. The trim removed 3 bases at V and 12 bases at J, leaving 13 bases unmatched. Germline lookup yields CDR1 DFQATT and CDR2 SNEGSKA (reference sequence). The CDR3 spells CSARVPGQVLLQHF. CDR3 sequence (DNA): TGCAGTGCTAGGGTCCCGGGACAGGTGCTCCTCCAGCATTTT.

This clonotype occurred many times. The genes are TRBV30 and TRBJ1-1; the D is unclear. Germline-derived CDR1 and CDR2 are GTSNPN and SVGIG (reference sequence). Trimming left V 3 bases short and J 0 bases short, with 11 bases between. There are 14 residues in the CDR3. The CDR3 loop is CAWRISGMNTEAFF. CDR3 in DNA: TGTGCCTGGAGAATCAGCGGAATGAACACTGAAGCTTTCTTT. Full variable domain (rest looked up from reference TRBV30 and TRBJ1-1): SQTIHQWPATLVQPVGSPLSLECTVEGTSNPNLYWYRQAAGRGLQLLFYSVGIGQISSEVPQNLSASRPQDRQFILSSKKLLLSDSGFYLCAWRISGMNTEAFFGQGTRLTVV.

This clonotype was seen a handful of times. The chain recombines TRBV4-2 with TRBJ2-1, with no clear D. The CDR3 length is 16 residues. With 2 bases removed from V and 0 bases from J, the gap between germline ends came to 11 bases. Looked up from germline, CDR1 is LGHNA and CDR2 is YNFKEQ. The CDR3 DNA reads as TGTGCCAGCAGCCAATCTCTCGTGGGCTCCTACAATGAGCAGTTCTTC. Translating gives CASSQSLVGSYNEQFF.

This clonotype was detected a few times. This chain connects TRBV5-4 to TRBJ1-2; D is undetermined. V shed 4 bases and J shed 10 bases, with 11 bases lying between them. The germline V gene encodes CDR1 SGHNT and CDR2 YYREEE (reference sequence). This CDR3 comprises 11 residues. CDR3 DNA: TGTGCCAGCAGCGTACATGGGGACTACACCTTC. This gives the protein CASSVHGDYTF.

This clonotype occurred a few times. The chain employs TRBV27 and TRBJ2-3, with D possibly being TRBD1 (6 bases). This CDR3 has 13 residues. Germline V gene data show CDR1 as MNHEY and CDR2 as SMNVEV (reference sequence). The germline V and J ends were trimmed by 4 bases and 5 bases, with 10 bases remaining between them. CDR3 protein: CASSYQGKDTQYF. The CDR3 coding sequence is TGTGCCAGCAGTTATCAGGGGAAAGATACGCAGTATTTT.

A few counts support this clonotype. The chain employs TRBV5-1 and TRBJ2-5; a possible D gene is TRBD2 (5 bases). CDR1 is SGHRS and CDR2 is YFSETQ in the germline V gene. CDR3 length equals 14 residues. The V gene lost 4 bases and the J gene lost 0 bases, with 10 bases spanning the gap. The CDR3 protein is CASSGPGNQETQYF. CDR3 coding DNA: TGCGCCAGCAGCGGTCCGGGGAACCAAGAGACCCAGTACTTC. The full variable domain, rest sourced from reference TRBV5-1 and TRBJ2-5, is KAGVTQTPRYLIKTRGQQVTLSCSPISGHRSVSWYQQTPGQGLQFLFEYFSETQRNKGNFPGRFSGRQFSNSRSEMNVSTLELGDSALYLCASSGPGNQETQYFGPGTRLLVL.

V is TRBV28 and J is TRBJ2-2, with D perhaps TRBD2 (5 bases). There are 17 residues in the CDR3. Trimming took 1 base from V and 1 from J, leaving 13 bases between them. The germline V gene has CDR1 MDHEN and CDR2 SYDVKM. The CDR3: CASSLSMGDWNTGELFF. The CDR3 nucleotides read TGTGCCAGCAGTTTATCAATGGGAGACTGGAACACCGGGGAGCTGTTTTTT.

This sequence joins TRBV20-1 and TRBJ2-7; TRBD2 matches 8 bases. Germline CDR1 and CDR2: DFQATT and SNEGSKA (reference sequence). The J segment lost 4 bases and the V segment lost 6 bases, leaving 8 bases of the junction unmatched. This CDR3 is 13 amino acids long. As DNA, the CDR3 is TGCAGTGCCCAGACCCGCGGGAGGTACGAGCAGTACTTC. This gives the protein CSAQTRGRYEQYF.

This clonotype was counted many times. The chain recombines TRBV20-1 with TRBJ2-5; TRBD2 is a possible D gene (6 bases). V was shortened by 4 bases and J by 2 bases, with 8 bases between the two germline ends. Per the germline V gene, CDR1 is DFQATT and CDR2 is SNEGSKA (reference sequence). There are 12 residues in the CDR3. This CDR3 reads CSATGLQETQYF. The CDR3 DNA reads as TGCAGTGCTACGGGACTGCAAGAGACCCAGTACTTC.

This clonotype was observed many times. The rearrangement uses TRBV6-2 or TRBV6-3 and TRBJ1-2; D is unclear. The CDR3 totals 12 residues. The germline V and J ends were trimmed by 8 bases and 2 bases, with 9 bases remaining between them. The V gene's germline CDR1 is MNHEY and CDR2 SVGEGT. The CDR3 spells CASGQGNYGYTF. The CDR3 DNA reads as TGTGCCAGCGGTCAAGGAAACTATGGCTACACCTTC.